This T cell receptor (beta chain) was obtained from a study of T cells after yellow fever vaccination (dated by TCRdb to about 2019). With respect to the entire study: Libraries from fractions with low cell numbers were prepared with the SMART-Seq v4 Ultra Low Input RNA kit. To follow T-cell clones before and after both primary and booster YFV17D yellow fever vaccination, bulk TCR alpha and beta repertoires underwent longitudinal sequencing. The cohort comprised two healthy male donors, one aged 18 to 30 and one aged 30 to 40 years. Blood samples were taken at several timepoints before and after primary and secondary immunization, and bulk PBMC replicates and cell subsets were isolated.

This clonotype has ten or more counts. This receptor's antigen is unknown. Base qualities are missing; no much larger clone stands one base away. This specimen's treatment or condition label, interpreted: live attenuated yellow fever vaccine strain. At every blood-draw timepoint, two biological replicates of bulk PBMCs were collected. A standard Ficoll-Paque protocol was used to isolate PBMCs from peripheral blood. TriZol was used to extract RNA from bulk PBMCs, CD4 and CD8 fractions, and dextramer-positive and dextramer-negative fractions. In the germline V gene (reference sequence), CDR1 corresponds to SEHNR and CDR2 to FQNEAQ. Inclusive of the bounding cysteine and phenylalanine, the CDR3 is 11 residues long. CDR3 DNA only is kept here, 33 bases in frame from base 1. V gives up 3 bases and J gives up 7 bases, and the segment between their germline ends measures 3 bases. Instrument on record: Illumina NovaSeq 6000. TCR cDNA was synthesized by 5'RACE template switching, through which a universal primer site and unique molecular identifiers were introduced. cDNA synthesis was primed from both the TCR alpha and TCR beta constant segments. Library amplification involved two PCR steps, and the second step added sample barcodes and sequencing adapters. Sequencing of libraries was performed on Illumina HiSeq 2500 (2x100 bp) or NovaSeq (2x150 bp). As for the original processing: Demultiplexing of reads and collapsing into UMI consensus sequences were performed with MIGEC, and V(D)J alignment was carried out with MiXCR. Using edgeR on replicate PBMC samples, clonotypes were called vaccine-responding if FDR was below 0.01 and the log2 fold change was above 5 up to day 15. Bulk clonotypes were assigned CD4 or CD8 identity according to which sequenced CD4 or CD8 repertoire held them at higher abundance. TCRdb reworked the public reads: Q25 trimming with fastp, MiXCR clone assembly, productive beta chains retained. Rows are unified per CDR3 protein, each entry keeping the most common DNA and genes. These V and J calls originate from TCRdb's pipeline instead of the authors' own analysis. The table for this sample lists a few hundred thousand distinct CDR3 sequences; around 3.6% of them were counted only once. Roughly a quarter of the sample rests with the top ten.

Paper-wide results and their limitations: Only a couple of donors were included in the study, so the extent to which the findings can be generalized is limited. The secondary T-cell response was found to be weaker but faster than the primary response, with a peak reached on day 5 rather than on day 15. A small share of clonotypes occurred in both CD4 and CD8 compartments, likely arising from convergent recombination. Computational filtering was needed because FACS-sorted repertoires could contain abundant contaminating clonotypes from the bulk population. Most clones expanded after primary vaccination were re-detected after the booster (about 96% of CD4 and around 88% of CD8), suggesting broad memory maintenance.

The receptor was isolated from a man aged 18 to 30 who received the YFV17D yellow fever vaccine. The sample consisted of PBMCs, taken on the day of the yellow fever booster vaccination. The chain is made from TRBV7-9 and TRBJ1-4; no confident D gene assignment can be made. The nucleotide sequence reads TGTGCCAGCAGCTTTAGTGAAAAACTGTTTTTT. Its coded protein is CASSFSEKLFF. Joined to the reference TRBV7-9 and TRBJ1-4 proteins, this CDR3 gives the full variable domain: DTGVSQNPRHKITKRGQNVTFRCDPISEHNRLYWYRQTLGQGPEFLTYFQNEAQLEKSRLLSDRFSAERPKGSFSTLEIQRTEQGDSAMYLCASSFSEKLFFGSGTQLSVL.